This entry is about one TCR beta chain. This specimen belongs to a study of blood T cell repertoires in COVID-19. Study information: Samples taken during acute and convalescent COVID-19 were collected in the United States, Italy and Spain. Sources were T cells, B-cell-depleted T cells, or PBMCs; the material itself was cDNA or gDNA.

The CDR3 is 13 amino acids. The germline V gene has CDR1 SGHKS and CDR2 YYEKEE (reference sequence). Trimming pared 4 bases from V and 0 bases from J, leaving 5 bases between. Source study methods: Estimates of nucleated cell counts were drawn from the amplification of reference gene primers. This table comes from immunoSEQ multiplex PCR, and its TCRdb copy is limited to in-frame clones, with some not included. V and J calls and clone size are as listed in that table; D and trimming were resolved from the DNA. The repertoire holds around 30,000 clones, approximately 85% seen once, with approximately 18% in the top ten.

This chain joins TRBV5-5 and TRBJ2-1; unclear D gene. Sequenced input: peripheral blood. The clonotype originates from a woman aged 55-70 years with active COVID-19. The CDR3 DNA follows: TGTGCCAGCAGCCTAAGCTCCTACAATGAGCAGTTCTTC. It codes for CASSLSSYNEQFF.